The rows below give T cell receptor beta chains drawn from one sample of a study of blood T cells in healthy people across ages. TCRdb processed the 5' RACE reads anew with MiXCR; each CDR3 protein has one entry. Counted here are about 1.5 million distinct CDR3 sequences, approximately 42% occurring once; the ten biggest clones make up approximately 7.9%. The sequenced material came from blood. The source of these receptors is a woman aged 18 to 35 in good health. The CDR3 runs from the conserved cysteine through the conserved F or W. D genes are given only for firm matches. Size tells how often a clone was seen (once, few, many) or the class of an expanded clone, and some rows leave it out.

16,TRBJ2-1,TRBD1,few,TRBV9,TGTGCCAGCAGTAACCCGGACAGGGTATCCTACAATGAGCAGTTCTTC,CASSNPDRVSYNEQFF
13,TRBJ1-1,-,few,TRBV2,TGTGCCACTACAATTCAGGGGCGAACTGAAGCTTTCTTT,CATTIQGRTEAFF
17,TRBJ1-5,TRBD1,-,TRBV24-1,TGTGCCACCAGTGAGTCCGGGGACAGGGGGACGAATCAGCCCCAGCATTTT,CATSESGDRGTNQPQHF
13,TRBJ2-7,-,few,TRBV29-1,TGCAGCGTTCGGGACCTCTCCTCCTACGAGCAGTACTTC,CSVRDLSSYEQYF
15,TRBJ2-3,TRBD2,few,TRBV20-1,TGCAGTGCTAGAGATACTAGCGGGGTGCGGGATACGCAGTATTTT,CSARDTSGVRDTQYF
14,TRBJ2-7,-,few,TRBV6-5,TGTGCCAGCAGTTACCCAGGAATGTGGGGCGAGCAGTACTTC,CASSYPGMWGEQYF
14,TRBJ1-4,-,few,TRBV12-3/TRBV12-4,TGTGCCAGCAGCATATACAGGGATGGAGAAAAACTGTTTTTT,CASSIYRDGEKLFF
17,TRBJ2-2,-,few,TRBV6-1,TGTGCCAGCAGGCCACCCGGAGGTCGCAAAAACACCGGGGAGCTGTTTTTT,CASRPPGGRKNTGELFF
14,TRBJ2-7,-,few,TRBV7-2,TGTGCCAGCAGCCCGGGAAGCGGCCCCTACGAGCAGTACTTC,CASSPGSGPYEQYF
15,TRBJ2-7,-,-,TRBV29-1,TGCAGCGTTGAGAAGGACTACCACCCTTACAATGAGCAGTACTTC,CSVEKDYHPYNEQYF
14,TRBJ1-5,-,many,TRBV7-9,TGTGCCAGCAGTTTGGGGGGCAACAATCAGCCCCAGCATTTT,CASSLGGNNQPQHF
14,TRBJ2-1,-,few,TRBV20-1,TGCAGTGCTTCAGTTACAGCCCCCTACAATGAGCAGTTCTTC,CSASVTAPYNEQFF
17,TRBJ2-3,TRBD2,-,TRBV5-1,TGCGCCAGCAGCCCCGGACTAGTAGCGGGAGCGATAGATACGCAGTATTTT,CASSPGLVAGAIDTQYF
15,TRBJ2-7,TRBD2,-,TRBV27,TGTGCCAGCAGTTTATCGCCTAGCGGGAGCCACGAGCAGTACTTC,CASSLSPSGSHEQYF
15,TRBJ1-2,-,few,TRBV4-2,TGTGCCAGCAGCCAAGATTTGGGGCTGGGGTTTGGCTACACCTTC,CASSQDLGLGFGYTF
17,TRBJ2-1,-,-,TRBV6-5,TGTGCCAGCAGTTACTCTTTTGCAGAGGTGGCCTACAATGAGCAGTTCTTC,CASSYSFAEVAYNEQFF
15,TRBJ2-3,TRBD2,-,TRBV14,TGTGCCAGCAGCCGCAGACTAGCGGGGGCCGATACGCAGTATTTT,CASSRRLAGADTQYF
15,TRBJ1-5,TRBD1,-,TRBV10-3,TGTGCCATCTCTTCCGGGGACAGTAGCAATCAGCCCCAGCATTTT,CAISSGDSSNQPQHF
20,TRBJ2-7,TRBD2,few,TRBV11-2,TGTGCCAGCAGTCTAAGGACTAGCGGTCGTGTTGGCTATAAAGACGACGAGCAGTACTTC,CASSLRTSGRVGYKDDEQYF
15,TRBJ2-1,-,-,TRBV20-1,TGCAGTGCCCCAGACGAGGGCATGAGCTCCTACGAGCAGTTCTTC,CSAPDEGMSSYEQFF
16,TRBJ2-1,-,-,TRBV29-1,TGCAGCGGTCAGGGTGGGGTTTCCGTATCGATCAATGAGCAGTTCTTC,CSGQGGVSVSINEQFF
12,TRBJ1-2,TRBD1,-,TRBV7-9,TGTGCCAGCAGCTGGGAGACAGGGGCAGTCACCTTC,CASSWETGAVTF
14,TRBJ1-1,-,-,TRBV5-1,TGCGCCAGCAGCTTGGTGGAGATGAACACTGAAGCTTTCTTT,CASSLVEMNTEAFF
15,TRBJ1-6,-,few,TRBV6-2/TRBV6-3,TGTGCCAGCAGTTTCTCCCATCAGGGTTCTTCACCCCTCCACTTT,CASSFSHQGSSPLHF
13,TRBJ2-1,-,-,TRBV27,TGCGCGGCGGGAAGAACCGATGGGGATGAGCAGTTCTTC,CAAGRTDGDEQFF
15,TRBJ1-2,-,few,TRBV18,TGTGCCAGCTCACCAGGACCCGGGAATGACTATGGCTACACCTTC,CASSPGPGNDYGYTF